A selection of T cell receptor beta chains follows, all from one sample in a study of human versus mouse CDR3 diversity and MHC coevolution. Measured with immunoSEQ multiplex PCR; TCRdb has only the in-frame clones, and not every one. The sample has 75,000 to 90,000 clones, 93% seen once. Sequencing input: naive CD4+ T cells from blood. The source is a person aged 30 to 69 in good health. Each CDR3 is given with its conserved first and last residue. A D gene is named only where the DNA matches it firmly. Clone size is given for some rows only: seen once, a few or many times, or a class if the clone is expanded.

j_call: TRBJ2-6; d_call: NA; cdr3_length: 13; v_call: TRBV29-1; clone_size: NA; cdr3_aa: CSAAGSGANVLTF; cdr3_nt: TGCAGCGCCGCAGGGTCCGGGGCCAACGTCCTGACTTTC
j_call: TRBJ1-4; d_call: NA; cdr3_length: 14; v_call: TRBV27; clone_size: NA; cdr3_aa: CASSSHRADEKLFF; cdr3_nt: TGTGCCAGCAGTTCGCACAGGGCAGATGAAAAACTGTTTTTT
j_call: TRBJ1-2; d_call: TRBD1; cdr3_length: 15; v_call: TRBV6-1; clone_size: NA; cdr3_aa: CASFPETGGGYGYTF; cdr3_nt: TGTGCCAGCTTCCCAGAGACAGGGGGAGGGTATGGCTACACCTTC
j_call: TRBJ2-7; d_call: TRBD2; cdr3_length: 18; v_call: TRBV9; clone_size: NA; cdr3_aa: CASSVGASGRFMAYEQYF; cdr3_nt: TGTGCCAGCAGCGTAGGGGCTAGCGGGAGATTCATGGCCTACGAGCAGTACTTC
j_call: TRBJ2-7; d_call: TRBD1; cdr3_length: 12; v_call: TRBV6-6; clone_size: few; cdr3_aa: CASSQTGVEQYF; cdr3_nt: TGTGCCAGCAGCCAAACAGGGGTCGAGCAGTACTTC
j_call: TRBJ1-5; d_call: NA; cdr3_length: 15; v_call: TRBV28; clone_size: NA; cdr3_aa: CASSWQGKGNQPQHF; cdr3_nt: TGTGCCAGCTCGTGGCAGGGTAAAGGCAATCAGCCCCAGCATTTT
j_call: TRBJ2-7; d_call: NA; cdr3_length: 15; v_call: TRBV5-6; clone_size: NA; cdr3_aa: CASSFRGVGSYEQYF; cdr3_nt: TGTGCCAGCAGCTTCAGGGGCGTCGGCTCCTACGAGCAGTACTTC
j_call: TRBJ2-1; d_call: TRBD1; cdr3_length: 15; v_call: TRBV7-3; clone_size: NA; cdr3_aa: CASSLGQGSYNEQFF; cdr3_nt: TGTGCCAGCAGCTTAGGACAGGGTTCCTACAATGAGCAGTTCTTC
j_call: TRBJ2-2; d_call: TRBD2; cdr3_length: 15; v_call: TRBV7-3; clone_size: NA; cdr3_aa: CASSPLAGGTGELFF; cdr3_nt: TGTGCCAGCAGCCCTCTAGCGGGGGGAACCGGGGAGCTGTTTTTT
j_call: TRBJ2-7; d_call: NA; cdr3_length: 15; v_call: TRBV11-2; clone_size: NA; cdr3_aa: CASSLEQFSSYEQYF; cdr3_nt: TGTGCCAGCAGCTTAGAACAGTTCAGCTCCTACGAGCAGTACTTC
j_call: TRBJ2-5; d_call: NA; cdr3_length: 13; v_call: TRBV9; clone_size: NA; cdr3_aa: CASSVVTGETQYF; cdr3_nt: TGTGCCAGCAGCGTAGTCACGGGAGAGACCCAGTACTTC
j_call: TRBJ1-3; d_call: NA; cdr3_length: 12; v_call: TRBV6-6; clone_size: NA; cdr3_aa: CASEDRGNTIYF; cdr3_nt: TGTGCCAGCGAGGACAGAGGAAACACCATATATTTT
j_call: TRBJ1-6; d_call: NA; cdr3_length: 14; v_call: TRBV7-3; clone_size: NA; cdr3_aa: CASSPGAGESPLHF; cdr3_nt: TGTGCCAGCAGCCCTGGGGCAGGGGAGTCACCCCTCCACTTT
j_call: TRBJ1-2; d_call: NA; cdr3_length: 14; v_call: TRBV2; clone_size: NA; cdr3_aa: CASGMSAANYGYTF; cdr3_nt: TGTGCCAGCGGTATGTCTGCAGCTAACTATGGCTACACCTTC
j_call: TRBJ2-7; d_call: TRBD1; cdr3_length: 16; v_call: TRBV4-3; clone_size: NA; cdr3_aa: CASSQGGTGAVYEQYF; cdr3_nt: TGCGCCAGCAGCCAAGGCGGCACAGGGGCGGTCTACGAGCAGTACTTC
j_call: TRBJ1-2; d_call: NA; cdr3_length: 14; v_call: TRBV5-5; clone_size: NA; cdr3_aa: CASSLGGTGSGYTF; cdr3_nt: TGTGCCAGCAGCTTGGGGGGCACAGGGTCTGGCTACACCTTC
j_call: TRBJ1-1; d_call: TRBD1; cdr3_length: 18; v_call: TRBV18; clone_size: NA; cdr3_aa: CASSPPRTGLGTNTEAFF; cdr3_nt: TGTGCCAGCTCACCACCTAGGACAGGGTTAGGGACGAACACTGAAGCTTTCTTT
j_call: TRBJ2-1; d_call: NA; cdr3_length: 16; v_call: TRBV9; clone_size: NA; cdr3_aa: CASSPPPASSYNEQFF; cdr3_nt: TGTGCCAGCAGCCCTCCCCCAGCTAGCTCCTACAATGAGCAGTTCTTC
j_call: TRBJ1-1; d_call: NA; cdr3_length: 14; v_call: TRBV5-4; clone_size: few; cdr3_aa: CASSSNRGYTEAFF; cdr3_nt: TGTGCCAGCAGCTCAAACCGGGGTTACACTGAAGCTTTCTTT
j_call: TRBJ1-2; d_call: TRBD1; cdr3_length: 14; v_call: TRBV5-1; clone_size: once; cdr3_aa: CASSLAGQSYGYTF; cdr3_nt: TGCGCCAGCAGCTTGGCGGGACAGTCCTATGGCTACACCTTC
j_call: TRBJ2-7; d_call: NA; cdr3_length: 14; v_call: TRBV19; clone_size: NA; cdr3_aa: CASSPQPGFYEQYF; cdr3_nt: TGTGCCAGTAGTCCGCAACCGGGGTTCTACGAGCAGTACTTC
j_call: TRBJ1-2; d_call: TRBD1; cdr3_length: 15; v_call: TRBV5-4; clone_size: once; cdr3_aa: CASSLPSGGNYGYTF; cdr3_nt: TGTGCCAGCAGCTTACCGTCAGGGGGGAACTATGGCTACACCTTC
j_call: TRBJ2-2; d_call: NA; cdr3_length: 16; v_call: TRBV18; clone_size: NA; cdr3_aa: CASSPNLVLNTGELFF; cdr3_nt: TGTGCCAGCTCACCGAACTTAGTTCTGAACACCGGGGAGCTGTTTTTT
j_call: TRBJ2-5; d_call: NA; cdr3_length: 13; v_call: TRBV6-5; clone_size: NA; cdr3_aa: CASSYFRGETQYF; cdr3_nt: TGTGCCAGCAGTTACTTTCGGGGAGAGACCCAGTACTTC
j_call: TRBJ1-2; d_call: NA; cdr3_length: 14; v_call: TRBV7-2; clone_size: NA; cdr3_aa: CASSPNGQADGYTF; cdr3_nt: TGTGCCAGCAGCCCAAATGGGCAGGCTGATGGCTACACCTTC
j_call: TRBJ2-3; d_call: TRBD1; cdr3_length: 15; v_call: TRBV29-1; clone_size: NA; cdr3_aa: CSVGGDRGHTDTQYF; cdr3_nt: TGCAGCGTTGGAGGGGACAGGGGGCACACAGATACGCAGTATTTT
j_call: TRBJ1-1; d_call: TRBD1; cdr3_length: 15; v_call: TRBV9; clone_size: NA; cdr3_aa: CASSLAGGGMSEAFF; cdr3_nt: TGTGCCAGCAGCCTCGCAGGGGGTGGTATGAGTGAAGCTTTCTTT
j_call: TRBJ2-7; d_call: TRBD1; cdr3_length: 12; v_call: TRBV19; clone_size: NA; cdr3_aa: CASGDRDREQYF; cdr3_nt: TGTGCCAGTGGGGACAGGGATCGCGAGCAGTACTTC
j_call: TRBJ2-7; d_call: TRBD1; cdr3_length: 17; v_call: TRBV19; clone_size: NA; cdr3_aa: CASSSPGRGTGDSEQYF; cdr3_nt: TGTGCCAGTAGTAGCCCTGGGCGAGGGACAGGGGACTCCGAGCAGTACTTC
j_call: TRBJ2-6; d_call: TRBD1; cdr3_length: 19; v_call: TRBV7-2; clone_size: NA; cdr3_aa: CASSLVSGQGAHGANVLTF; cdr3_nt: TGTGCCAGCAGCTTAGTTAGTGGACAGGGGGCCCATGGGGCCAACGTCCTGACTTTC
j_call: TRBJ2-3; d_call: NA; cdr3_length: 16; v_call: TRBV15; clone_size: NA; cdr3_aa: CATSRGADTTTDTQYF; cdr3_nt: TGTGCCACCAGCAGAGGGGCGGACACCACCACAGATACGCAGTATTTT
j_call: TRBJ2-7; d_call: NA; cdr3_length: 16; v_call: TRBV15; clone_size: NA; cdr3_aa: CATSREGLTYSYEQYF; cdr3_nt: TGTGCCACCAGCAGAGAGGGACTTACCTACTCCTACGAGCAGTACTTC
j_call: TRBJ2-7; d_call: NA; cdr3_length: 14; v_call: TRBV9; clone_size: once; cdr3_aa: CASSVDAGGNEQYF; cdr3_nt: TGTGCCAGCAGCGTAGATGCAGGAGGGAACGAGCAGTACTTC
j_call: TRBJ2-2; d_call: NA; cdr3_length: 14; v_call: TRBV7-3; clone_size: NA; cdr3_aa: CASSLQGPTGELFF; cdr3_nt: TGTGCCAGCAGCTTACAGGGGCCCACCGGGGAGCTGTTTTTT
j_call: TRBJ1-1; d_call: TRBD1; cdr3_length: 11; v_call: TRBV6-6; clone_size: NA; cdr3_aa: CASRGDSEAFF; cdr3_nt: TGTGCCAGCAGGGGGGACAGTGAAGCTTTCTTT
j_call: TRBJ2-3; d_call: TRBD1; cdr3_length: 14; v_call: TRBV5-1; clone_size: NA; cdr3_aa: CASSRDRGGDTQYF; cdr3_nt: TGCGCCAGCAGCCGGGACAGGGGTGGAGATACGCAGTATTTT
j_call: TRBJ2-1; d_call: TRBD2; cdr3_length: 17; v_call: TRBV9; clone_size: NA; cdr3_aa: CASSSPRGWGGSNEQFF; cdr3_nt: TGTGCCAGCAGCTCCCCGAGAGGCTGGGGGGGATCCAATGAGCAGTTCTTC
j_call: TRBJ1-3; d_call: NA; cdr3_length: 12; v_call: TRBV29-1; clone_size: NA; cdr3_aa: CSVEYSGNTIYF; cdr3_nt: TGCAGCGTTGAGTACTCTGGAAACACCATATATTTT
j_call: TRBJ1-5; d_call: NA; cdr3_length: 15; v_call: TRBV7-2; clone_size: NA; cdr3_aa: CASSRVAEPNQPQHF; cdr3_nt: TGTGCCAGCAGCCGGGTGGCCGAGCCCAATCAGCCCCAGCATTTT
j_call: TRBJ2-2; d_call: NA; cdr3_length: 12; v_call: TRBV7-2; clone_size: NA; cdr3_aa: CASSFYTGELFF; cdr3_nt: TGTGCCAGCAGCTTCTACACCGGGGAGCTGTTTTTT
j_call: TRBJ2-7; d_call: TRBD1; cdr3_length: 15; v_call: TRBV6-5; clone_size: NA; cdr3_aa: CASSYLTGSSYEQYF; cdr3_nt: TGTGCCAGCAGTTACTTGACAGGGAGCTCCTACGAGCAGTACTTC
j_call: TRBJ1-2; d_call: TRBD1; cdr3_length: 14; v_call: TRBV7-9; clone_size: NA; cdr3_aa: CASSFDRGDYGYTF; cdr3_nt: TGTGCCAGCAGCTTTGACAGGGGTGACTATGGCTACACCTTC
j_call: TRBJ1-3; d_call: NA; cdr3_length: 15; v_call: TRBV5-1; clone_size: NA; cdr3_aa: CASSLARGSGNTIYF; cdr3_nt: TGCGCCAGCAGCTTGGCCCGGGGCTCTGGAAACACCATATATTTT
j_call: TRBJ2-2; d_call: NA; cdr3_length: 13; v_call: TRBV11-3; clone_size: NA; cdr3_aa: CASSSGGTGELFF; cdr3_nt: TGTGCCAGCAGCTCCGGGGGTACCGGGGAGCTGTTTTTT
j_call: TRBJ2-3; d_call: TRBD2; cdr3_length: 21; v_call: TRBV19; clone_size: NA; cdr3_aa: CASSIPFAGTSGRRSTDTQYF; cdr3_nt: TGTGCCAGTAGTATCCCGTTTGCAGGGACTAGCGGGAGAAGGAGCACAGATACGCAGTATTTT
j_call: TRBJ2-3; d_call: NA; cdr3_length: 16; v_call: TRBV6-5; clone_size: NA; cdr3_aa: CASSYHRTLGTDTQYF; cdr3_nt: TGTGCCAGCAGTTACCACCGGACTCTTGGGACAGATACGCAGTATTTT
j_call: TRBJ1-2; d_call: TRBD1; cdr3_length: 13; v_call: TRBV5-1; clone_size: NA; cdr3_aa: CASKLTGAGGYTF; cdr3_nt: TGCGCCAGCAAGCTAACAGGGGCCGGTGGCTACACCTTC
j_call: TRBJ1-5; d_call: TRBD1; cdr3_length: 15; v_call: TRBV9; clone_size: NA; cdr3_aa: CASSAGQGTNQPQHF; cdr3_nt: TGTGCCAGCAGCGCCGGACAGGGAACCAATCAGCCCCAGCATTTT
j_call: TRBJ2-1; d_call: TRBD2; cdr3_length: 14; v_call: TRBV7-2; clone_size: NA; cdr3_aa: CASSWGTSGSEQFF; cdr3_nt: TGTGCCAGCAGCTGGGGGACTAGTGGGAGTGAGCAGTTCTTC
j_call: TRBJ1-4; d_call: TRBD1; cdr3_length: 15; v_call: TRBV19; clone_size: NA; cdr3_aa: CASRHPGQLNEKLFF; cdr3_nt: TGCGCCAGTAGACATCCGGGACAGCTAAATGAAAAACTGTTTTTT
j_call: TRBJ2-7; d_call: NA; cdr3_length: 16; v_call: TRBV5-1; clone_size: NA; cdr3_aa: CASSFRSLSGSYEQYF; cdr3_nt: TGCGCCAGCAGCTTCAGATCCTTATCTGGCTCCTACGAGCAGTACTTC
j_call: TRBJ1-4; d_call: TRBD1; cdr3_length: 16; v_call: TRBV6-6; clone_size: few; cdr3_aa: CASSYGSGTGERKLFF; cdr3_nt: TGTGCCAGCAGTTACGGATCCGGGACAGGGGAGAGAAAACTGTTTTTT
j_call: TRBJ1-1; d_call: TRBD1; cdr3_length: 16; v_call: TRBV18; clone_size: NA; cdr3_aa: CASSPPGQGTNTEAFF; cdr3_nt: TGTGCCAGCTCACCACCGGGACAGGGAACGAACACTGAAGCTTTCTTT
j_call: TRBJ2-7; d_call: NA; cdr3_length: 14; v_call: TRBV7-6; clone_size: once; cdr3_aa: CASSETGISYEQYF; cdr3_nt: TGTGCCAGCAGCGAAACAGGTATTTCCTACGAGCAGTACTTC
j_call: TRBJ1-5; d_call: NA; cdr3_length: 17; v_call: TRBV27; clone_size: once; cdr3_aa: CASSLSSQQHSNQPQHF; cdr3_nt: TGTGCCAGCAGTCTATCCTCCCAACAGCATAGCAATCAGCCCCAGCATTTT
j_call: TRBJ1-1; d_call: NA; cdr3_length: 15; v_call: TRBV12-5; clone_size: NA; cdr3_aa: CASGSRRQLNTEAFF; cdr3_nt: TGTGCTAGTGGTTCCCGTCGACAGCTGAACACTGAAGCTTTCTTT
j_call: TRBJ2-7; d_call: TRBD2; cdr3_length: 15; v_call: TRBV2; clone_size: once; cdr3_aa: CASRLPGLGSREQYF; cdr3_nt: TGTGCCAGCAGGTTGCCGGGACTAGGAAGTCGCGAGCAGTACTTC